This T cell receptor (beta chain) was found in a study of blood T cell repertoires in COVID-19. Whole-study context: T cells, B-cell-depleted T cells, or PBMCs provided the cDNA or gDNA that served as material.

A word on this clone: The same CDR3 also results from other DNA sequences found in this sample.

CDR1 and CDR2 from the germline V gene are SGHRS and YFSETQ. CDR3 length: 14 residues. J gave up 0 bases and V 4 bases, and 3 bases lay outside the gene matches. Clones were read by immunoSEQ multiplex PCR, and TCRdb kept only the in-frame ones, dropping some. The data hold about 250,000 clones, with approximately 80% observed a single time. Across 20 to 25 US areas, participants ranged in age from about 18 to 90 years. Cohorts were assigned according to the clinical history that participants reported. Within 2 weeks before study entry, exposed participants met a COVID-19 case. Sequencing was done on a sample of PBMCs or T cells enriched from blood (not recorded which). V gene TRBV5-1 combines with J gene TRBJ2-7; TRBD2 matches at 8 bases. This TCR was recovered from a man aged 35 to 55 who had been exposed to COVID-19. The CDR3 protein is CASSQSGSSYEQYF. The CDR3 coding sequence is TGCGCCAGCAGCCAAAGCGGGAGCTCCTACGAGCAGTACTTC.